Each of the 2 T cell receptor beta chains below was sequenced from the same sample in a study of blood T cells in healthy people across ages. PCR was performed a second time for roughly 7 to 11 cycles using a sample-barcoded 5' primer and a J-beta primer mix. TCRdb ran MiXCR on the 5' RACE reads and lists one entry per CDR3 protein. In the table there are roughly 900,000 distinct CDR3 sequences, about 30% of which are singletons. The sequenced material came from blood. The receptors come from a woman of 80 years or more in good health.

This clonotype appeared many times. The chain recombines TRBV18 with TRBJ2-3; no clear D gene. This CDR3 comprises 14 residues. Trimming took off 3 bases at V and 4 bases at J, with 11 bases between the two ends. Germline values: CDR1 KGHSH, CDR2 LQKENI. The CDR3 here is CASSPSLPPDTQYF. The CDR3 DNA sequence: TGTGCCAGCTCACCTTCCCTCCCCCCAGATACGCAGTATTTT.

The V gene is TRBV7-2, the J gene TRBJ1-4, with D unclear. V shed 3 bases and J shed 7 bases, with 18 bases lying between them. The germline V gene has CDR1 SGHTA and CDR2 FQGNSA. This CDR3 has 16 residues. DNA of the CDR3: TGTGCCAGCAGCTTCCCTCCCCGGAGGAAGAGTGAAAAACTGTTTTTT. Protein: CASSFPPRRKSEKLFF.